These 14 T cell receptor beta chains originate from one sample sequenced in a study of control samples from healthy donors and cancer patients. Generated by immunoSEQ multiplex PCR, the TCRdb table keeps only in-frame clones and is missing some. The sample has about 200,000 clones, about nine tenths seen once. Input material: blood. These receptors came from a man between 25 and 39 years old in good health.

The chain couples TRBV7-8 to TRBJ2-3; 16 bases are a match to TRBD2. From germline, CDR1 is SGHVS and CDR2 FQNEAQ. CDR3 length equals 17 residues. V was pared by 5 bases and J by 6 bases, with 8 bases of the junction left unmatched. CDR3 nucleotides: TGTGCCAGCAGCAGTGGGACTAGCGGGGGGGCATGGGATACGCAGTATTTT. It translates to CASSSGTSGGAWDTQYF.

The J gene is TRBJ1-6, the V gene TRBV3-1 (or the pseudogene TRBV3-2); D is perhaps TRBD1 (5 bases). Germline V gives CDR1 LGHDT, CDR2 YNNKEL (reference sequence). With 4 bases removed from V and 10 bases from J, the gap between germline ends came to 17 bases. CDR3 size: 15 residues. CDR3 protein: CASSREGRVKSPLHF. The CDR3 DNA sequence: TGTGCCAGCAGCCGCGAGGGCAGGGTTAAGTCACCCCTCCACTTT.

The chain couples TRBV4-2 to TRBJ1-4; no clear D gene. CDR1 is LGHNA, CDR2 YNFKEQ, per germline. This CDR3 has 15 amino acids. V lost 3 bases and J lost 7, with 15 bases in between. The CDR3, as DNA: TGTGCCAGCAGCCAGCCCGGGAACCTACTTGAAAAACTGTTTTTT. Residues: CASSQPGNLLEKLFF.

The CDR3 DNA follows: TGTGCCAGCAGCCTAATTCTCCTTACTGAGCAGTTCTTC. It specifies CASSLILLTEQFF. The gene calls are TRBV5-5 and TRBJ2-1; D gene uncertain. Trimming removed 4 bases at V and 9 bases at J, with 14 bases between. Germline CDR1 and CDR2: SGHKS and YYEKEE (reference sequence). CDR3 length: 13 amino acids.

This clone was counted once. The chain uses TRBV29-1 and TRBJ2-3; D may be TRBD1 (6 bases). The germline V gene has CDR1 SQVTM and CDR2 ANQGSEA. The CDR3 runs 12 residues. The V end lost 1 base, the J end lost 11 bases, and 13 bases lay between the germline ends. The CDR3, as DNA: TGCAGCGTTGAAGGACTGGTACAGGGGCAGTATTTT. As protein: CSVEGLVQGQYF.

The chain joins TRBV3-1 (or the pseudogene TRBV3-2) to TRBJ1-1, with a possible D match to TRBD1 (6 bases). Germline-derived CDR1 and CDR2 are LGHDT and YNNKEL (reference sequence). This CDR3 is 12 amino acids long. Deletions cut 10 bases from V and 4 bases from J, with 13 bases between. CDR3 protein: CATGGLGTEAFF. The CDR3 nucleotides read TGTGCCACCGGGGGCTTGGGCACTGAAGCTTTCTTT.

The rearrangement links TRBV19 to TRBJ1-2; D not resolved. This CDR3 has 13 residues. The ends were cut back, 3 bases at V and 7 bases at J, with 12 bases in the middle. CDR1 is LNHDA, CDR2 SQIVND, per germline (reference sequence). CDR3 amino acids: CASSMADLGGYTF. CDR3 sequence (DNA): TGTGCCAGTAGTATGGCCGACTTAGGTGGCTACACCTTC. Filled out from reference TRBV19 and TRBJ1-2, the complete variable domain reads DGGITQSPKYLFRKEGQNVTLSCEQNLNHDAMYWYRQDPGQGLRLIYYSQIVNDFQKGDIAEGYSVSREKKESFPLTVTSAQKNPTAFYLCASSMADLGGYTFGSGTRLTVV.

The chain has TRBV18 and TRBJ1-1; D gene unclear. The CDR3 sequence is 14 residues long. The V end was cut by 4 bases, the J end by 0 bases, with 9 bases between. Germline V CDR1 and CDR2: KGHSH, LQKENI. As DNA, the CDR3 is TGTGCCAGCTCACTGGCGGAGGTGAACACTGAAGCTTTCTTT. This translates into CASSLAEVNTEAFF.

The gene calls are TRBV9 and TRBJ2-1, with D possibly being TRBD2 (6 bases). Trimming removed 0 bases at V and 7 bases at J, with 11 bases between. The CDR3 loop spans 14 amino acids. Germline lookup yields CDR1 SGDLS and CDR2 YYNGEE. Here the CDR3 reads CASSVAGASNEQFF. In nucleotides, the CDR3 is TGTGCCAGCAGCGTAGCGGGAGCTAGTAATGAGCAGTTCTTC.

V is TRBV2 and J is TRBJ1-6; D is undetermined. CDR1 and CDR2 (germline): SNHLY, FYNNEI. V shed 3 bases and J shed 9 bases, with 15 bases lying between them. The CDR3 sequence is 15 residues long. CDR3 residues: CASSDVNRLGSPLHF. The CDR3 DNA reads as TGTGCCAGCAGTGATGTCAACAGACTTGGTTCACCCCTCCACTTT.

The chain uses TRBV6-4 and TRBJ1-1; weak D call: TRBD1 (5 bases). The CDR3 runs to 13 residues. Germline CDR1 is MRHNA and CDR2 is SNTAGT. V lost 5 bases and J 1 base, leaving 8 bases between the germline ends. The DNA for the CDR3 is TGTGCCAGCAGTCCAGGGAGGAACACTGAAGCTTTCTTT. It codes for CASSPGRNTEAFF.

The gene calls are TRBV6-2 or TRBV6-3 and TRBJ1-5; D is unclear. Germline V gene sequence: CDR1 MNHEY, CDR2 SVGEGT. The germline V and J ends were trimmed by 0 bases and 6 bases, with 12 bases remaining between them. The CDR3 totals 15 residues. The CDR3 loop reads CASSYSRMSGQPQHF. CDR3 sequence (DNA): TGTGCCAGCAGTTACTCGAGAATGTCGGGTCAGCCCCAGCATTTT.

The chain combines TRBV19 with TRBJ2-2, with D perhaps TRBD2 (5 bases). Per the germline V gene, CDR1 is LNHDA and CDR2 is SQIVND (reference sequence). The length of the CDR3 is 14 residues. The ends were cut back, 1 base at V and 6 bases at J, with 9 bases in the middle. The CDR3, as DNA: TGTGCCAGTAGTATAGGAGGGCCCGCCGGGGAGCTGTTTTTT. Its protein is CASSIGGPAGELFF. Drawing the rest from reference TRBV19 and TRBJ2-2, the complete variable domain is DGGITQSPKYLFRKEGQNVTLSCEQNLNHDAMYWYRQDPGQGLRLIYYSQIVNDFQKGDIAEGYSVSREKKESFPLTVTSAQKNPTAFYLCASSIGGPAGELFFGEGSRLTVL.

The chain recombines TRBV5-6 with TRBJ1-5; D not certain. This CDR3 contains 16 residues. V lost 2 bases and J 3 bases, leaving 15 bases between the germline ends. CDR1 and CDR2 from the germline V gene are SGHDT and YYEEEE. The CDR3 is CASSLRTAPYNQPQHF. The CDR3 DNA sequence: TGTGCCAGCAGCTTACGGACGGCTCCCTACAATCAGCCCCAGCATTTT.